This T cell receptor beta chain emerged from a study of T cell repertoires in cytomegalovirus infection. Study context: Indicated by public TCR beta signatures were CMV infection and matching HLA type. Findings and caveats of the study: CMV carriers with the relevant HLA were identified by cumulative public TCR beta family frequency. The study found HLA-C-restricted CMV-specific TCR beta clonotypes dominating the ex vivo response.

V lost 6 bases and J 0 bases, leaving 2 bases between the germline ends. CDR1 is ENHRY and CDR2 is SYGVKD in the germline V gene. This CDR3 is 12 amino acids long. TCRdb called the reads again in MiXCR, with one record for every CDR3 protein. This sample carries approximately 630,000 distinct CDR3 sequences, around 24% of them seen once, and the ten largest clones take 6.5% to 10%. About this clonotype itself: The antigen is unknown.

The clonotype was recovered from a human donor in good health (CMV status not recorded). Some clones in this sample may be carry-over from other donors' samples. The sequenced sample was CD8+ T cells from PBMCs. The J gene is TRBJ2-2, the V gene TRBV10-3, with D uncertain. CDR3 DNA: TGTGCCATCAGGCCGAACACCGGGGAGCTGTTTTTT. It encodes CAIRPNTGELFF.